This T cell receptor beta chain was observed in a study of cytomegalovirus exposure and HLA in healthy donors. Both 60 Vbeta primers and 13 Jbeta primers went into the PCR. The repertoire was sequenced with immunoSEQ multiplex PCR; TCRdb's copy has only in-frame clones and lacks some. The sample shows over 110,000 clones, 79% of them seen only once. Study outcomes and limitations: 87-base-pair reads could not separate some V segments, including TRBV6-2 and TRBV6-3. Cytomegalovirus association was assigned to more than 150 TCR beta chains.

Concerning this clone: The antigen remains unidentified.

V lost 3 bases and J lost 8, with 16 bases in between. The CDR3 has 15 residues. Germline V gene data show CDR1 as LNHNV and CDR2 as YYDKDF (reference sequence). Sequenced sample: PBMCs. The receptor's source is a man in his late teens or twenties in good health and CMV-seronegative. This rearrangement joins TRBV15 to TRBJ1-4; the D gene is possibly TRBD1 (5 bases). The CDR3 sequence: CATSSSRALGEKLFF. CDR3 coding DNA: TGTGCCACCAGCAGCTCCAGGGCTTTGGGCGAAAAACTGTTTTTT.